A single sample gave rise to the 11 T cell receptor beta chains below, sequenced in a study of blood T cell repertoires in COVID-19. Clones were sequenced by immunoSEQ multiplex PCR, and TCRdb holds only the in-frame ones, with some missing. The sample includes under 250,000 clones, roughly 85% of them seen just once. The source material was PBMCs or T cells enriched from blood (not recorded which). The receptors were sampled from a woman aged 50 to 65 with acute COVID-19.

This chain uses TRBV19 with TRBJ1-2, with D possibly TRBD1 on 6 matching bases. Germline lookup yields CDR1 LNHDA and CDR2 SQIVND (reference sequence). The V and J ends lost 6 bases and 8 bases respectively, with 19 bases between them. The CDR3 loop spans 14 amino acids. CDR3 DNA: TGTGCCAGTAGCCAGGGGCAGGGGAATCTGGGCTACACCTTC. It yields the protein CASSQGQGNLGYTF.

V and J are TRBV7-2 and TRBJ1-1, with D possibly being TRBD1 (5 bases). Germline lookup yields CDR1 SGHTA and CDR2 FQGNSA. The V end was cut by 5 bases, the J end by 1 base, with 8 bases between. The CDR3 totals 13 residues. DNA for the CDR3: TGTGCCAGCAGCGCCCAGGGGAACACTGAAGCTTTCTTT. Its protein is CASSAQGNTEAFF.

This clone has a single count. This rearrangement joins TRBV5-1 to TRBJ1-1; 8 bases agree with TRBD1. Trimming at V came to 2 bases and at J to 3 bases, leaving 3 bases not matched to a gene. This CDR3 has 14 residues. CDR1 is SGHRS and CDR2 is YFSETQ in the germline V gene. In nucleotides, the CDR3 is TGCGCCAGCAGCTTTCAGGGGGCCGACACTGAAGCTTTCTTT. This gives the protein CASSFQGADTEAFF.

This sequence joins TRBV7-9 and TRBJ2-3; 9 nucleotides align to TRBD2. The germline gives CDR1 SEHNR, CDR2 FQNEAQ (reference sequence). This CDR3 comprises 17 residues. With V trimmed by 4 bases and J by 3 bases, 11 bases remained unmatched. The CDR3: CASSSILTSGGTDTQYF. CDR3 coding DNA: TGTGCCAGCAGCTCGATCCTGACTAGCGGTGGAACAGATACGCAGTATTTT. Together with reference TRBV7-9 and TRBJ2-3, the CDR3 gives the full variable domain: DTGVSQNPRHKITKRGQNVTFRCDPISEHNRLYWYRQTLGQGPEFLTYFQNEAQLEKSRLLSDRFSAERPKGSFSTLEIQRTEQGDSAMYLCASSSILTSGGTDTQYFGPGTRLTVL.

The rearrangement joins TRBV20-1 to TRBJ1-1; 8 bases are shared with TRBD1. The V gene end was trimmed by 3 bases and the J gene end by 5 bases; junction bases not matched to a gene: 8. Germline V gene data show CDR1 as DFQATT and CDR2 as SNEGSKA (reference sequence). This CDR3 spans 14 amino acids. The CDR3 DNA reads TGCAGTGCTAGTCACGGACAGGGCCGGACTGAAGCTTTCTTT. Protein product: CSASHGQGRTEAFF.

The chain employs TRBV4-1 and TRBJ1-4, with TRBD1 matching over 7 bases. This CDR3 has 15 residues. The germline CDR1 and CDR2 sequences are MGHRA and YSYEKL. V lost 4 bases, J lost 7 bases, and 9 bases stayed unmatched. This chain's CDR3 is CASSPSRQGREKLFF. In DNA form, the CDR3 reads TGCGCCAGCAGCCCCAGCCGACAGGGCCGTGAAAAACTGTTTTTT.

J is TRBJ2-2 and V is TRBV19; 15 nucleotides agree with TRBD2. The CDR3 is made up of 17 amino acids. The junction had 5 bases not matched to a gene; V was cut back by 5 bases and J by 4 bases. Germline V gene lookup returns CDR1 LNHDA and CDR2 SQIVND (reference sequence). The CDR3 sequence: CASSAGLAGGGTGELFF. CDR3 in DNA: TGTGCCAGTAGTGCGGGACTAGCGGGGGGAGGCACCGGGGAGCTGTTTTTT.

The rearrangement joins TRBV27 to TRBJ2-5; 10 nucleotides agree with TRBD1. V dropped 6 bases and J dropped 7; count of bases not matched to a gene: 8. This CDR3 is built from 14 residues. Germline values: CDR1 MNHEY, CDR2 SMNVEV (reference sequence). The CDR3 spells CASSFRDRGGTQYF. The CDR3 nucleotides read TGTGCCAGCAGCTTCCGGGACAGGGGTGGGACCCAGTACTTC.

V gene TRBV7-8 combines with J gene TRBJ2-7, with D unresolved. This CDR3 contains 14 residues. Trimming pared 1 base from V and 4 bases from J, leaving 11 bases between. Germline loops: CDR1 SGHVS, CDR2 FQNEAQ. This CDR3 reads CASSLELNKYEQYF. CDR3 DNA: TGTGCCAGCAGCTTAGAACTCAATAAATACGAGCAGTACTTC. The full variable domain, completed using reference TRBV7-8 and TRBJ2-7, is GAGVSQSPRYKVAKRGQDVALRCDPISGHVSLFWYQQALGQGPEFLTYFQNEAQLDKSGLPSDRFFAERPEGSVSTLKIQRTQQEDSAVYLCASSLELNKYEQYFGPGTRLTVT.

The rearrangement joins TRBV7-8 to TRBJ2-7; D call uncertain. The CDR3 extends over 16 amino acids. V was cut by 2 bases and J by 1 base, with 15 bases left in between. Germline V gene sequence: CDR1 SGHVS, CDR2 FQNEAQ. The CDR3 bases are TGTGCCAGCAGCTTACAAACGAGGCGGTATTCCTACGAGCAGTACTTC. This codes for CASSLQTRRYSYEQYF.

The chain recombines TRBV29-1 with TRBJ1-1; TRBD1 matches 8 bases. Germline CDR1 is SQVTM and CDR2 is ANQGSEA. V was pared by 6 bases and J by 5 bases, with 2 bases of the junction left unmatched. The CDR3 consists of 11 residues. The CDR3 bases are TGCAGCGTCCGACAGGGGACTGAAGCTTTCTTT. It encodes CSVRQGTEAFF.